Presented here are 12 T cell receptor beta chains from one specimen sequenced in a study of vaccination and CD4 T cells after COVID-19. The treatment denotes: roughly 10-day PBMC culture with coronavirus spike peptide pools or control peptides (ViraFEST assay). Antigens of these TCRs are unknown. Cultured CD4+ T-cell DNA underwent Oncomine TCR Beta short-read sequencing. TCRdb redid the calling of the PCR reads with MiXCR, one entry per CDR3 protein. The sample records about 14,000 distinct CDR3 sequences, over 25% being singletons. The sequencing input was cultured CD4+ T cells from blood. Receptors originate from a human donor with COVID-19.

This clonotype was recorded a few times. The CDR3 reads CASSSGEQETQYF. As DNA, the CDR3 is TGTGCCAGCAGCTCGGGGGAACAAGAGACCCAGTACTTC. This sequence joins TRBV7-8 and TRBJ2-5, with a possible D match to TRBD2 (6 bases). V gave up 4 bases and J gave up 2 bases, with 8 bases separating them. The CDR3 is 13 amino acids. Germline V gene sequence: CDR1 SGHVS, CDR2 FQNEAQ.

The table lists this clonotype with a few counts. The rearrangement joins TRBV5-5 to TRBJ2-5, with TRBD1 as a possible D gene (6 bases). The CDR3 is 17 residues long. Trimming left V 0 bases short and J 5 bases short, with 20 bases between. Germline values: CDR1 SGHKS, CDR2 YYEKEE (reference sequence). In DNA form, the CDR3 reads TGTGCCAGCAGCTTGGGCAGGGGAAGCCCTAGCAGGGAGACCCAGTACTTC. Its translation: CASSLGRGSPSRETQYF.

This clonotype was detected only a few times. The chain combines TRBV30 with TRBJ1-2; TRBD1 aligns across 10 bases. The length of the CDR3 is 14 residues. Germline V gene lookup returns CDR1 GTSNPN and CDR2 SVGIG (reference sequence). V shed 4 bases and J 4 bases; nucleotides not matched to a gene: 6. CDR3 nucleotides: TGTGCCTGGACTAGGACAGGGGGGAGCTATGGCTACACCTTC. Translation gives CAWTRTGGSYGYTF.

This clonotype is medium-sized in the sample. The CDR3 DNA sequence: TGTGCCAGCAGTGGTAGTGGGGGGTCAGCTAACTATGGCTACACCTTC. This gives the protein CASSGSGGSANYGYTF. This chain links TRBV6-1 with TRBJ1-2, with D tentatively TRBD1 (5 bases). The CDR3 totals 16 residues. CDR1 MNHNS and CDR2 SASEGT come from the germline V gene. The ends were cut back, 4 bases at V and 0 bases at J, with 15 bases in the middle.

The chain links TRBV7-2 to TRBJ2-1, with TRBD2 as a possible D gene (7 bases). The ends were cut back, 3 bases at V and 7 bases at J, with 19 bases in the middle. Germline V gene data show CDR1 as SGHTA and CDR2 as FQGNSA. The CDR3 length is 16 residues. CDR3: CASSFGGAVEVNEQFF. The CDR3 nucleotides are TGTGCCAGCAGCTTTGGGGGGGCTGTCGAAGTAAATGAGCAGTTCTTC.

The chain carries TRBV15 and TRBJ1-5; D may be TRBD1 (6 bases). This CDR3 contains 15 residues. Germline V gene lookup returns CDR1 LNHNV and CDR2 YYDKDF (reference sequence). The V end lost 8 bases, the J end lost 0 bases, and 14 bases lay between the germline ends. CDR3 nucleotide sequence: TGTGCCACCGGACGGACAGCGAATAGCAATCAGCCCCAGCATTTT. This encodes CATGRTANSNQPQHF.

This clonotype was counted between two and nine times. The chain links TRBV6-2 or TRBV6-3 to TRBJ1-6, with 10 bases that match TRBD1. The CDR3 spans 18 residues. The germline V gene has CDR1 MNHEY and CDR2 SVGEGT. With 2 bases clipped from V and 7 bases from J, the junction kept 11 bases outside the gene matches. The CDR3, as DNA: TGTGCCAGCAGTTACCCCCGGACAGGGGGTATTGGGAATTCACCCCTCCACTTT. It translates to CASSYPRTGGIGNSPLHF.

The rearrangement links TRBV20-1 to TRBJ1-6; D possibly corresponds to TRBD1 (6 bases). V shed 3 bases and J shed 10 bases, with 22 bases lying between them. Germline V gene sequence: CDR1 DFQATT, CDR2 SNEGSKA (reference sequence). CDR3 length equals 16 residues. The CDR3: CSARETRGATSSPLHF. CDR3 nucleotide sequence: TGCAGTGCTAGGGAAACCAGGGGTGCTACTTCATCACCCCTCCACTTT.

There are a few counts of this clonotype. The CDR3 bases are TGTGCCAGCAGCTCCCGGACAGGGGCCTACAATGAGCAGTTCTTC. It translates to CASSSRTGAYNEQFF. The chain is built from TRBV7-9 and TRBJ2-1, with 9 bases identical to TRBD1. The trim removed 4 bases at V and 2 bases at J, leaving 3 bases unmatched. This CDR3 contains 15 residues. Germline V gene data show CDR1 as SEHNR and CDR2 as FQNEAQ (reference sequence).

J is TRBJ2-2 and V is TRBV12-3 or TRBV12-4; TRBD2 aligns across 10 bases. V lost 3 bases to trimming and J lost 1 base; unmatched junction nucleotides: 2. The CDR3 spans 16 residues. The CDR3 protein is CASSLRLAGNTGELFF. The DNA for the CDR3 is TGTGCCAGCAGTTTGCGACTAGCGGGGAACACCGGGGAGCTGTTTTTT.

The rearrangement joins TRBV20-1 to TRBJ1-5; D remains unclear. V was trimmed by 2 bases and J by 7 bases, leaving 12 bases between them. The CDR3 spans 13 residues. The germline V gene encodes CDR1 DFQATT and CDR2 SNEGSKA (reference sequence). CDR3 loop: CSARSDGKQPQHF. CDR3 nucleotide sequence: TGCAGTGCTAGAAGTGATGGGAAACAGCCCCAGCATTTT.

This clonotype was seen only a few times. The chain links TRBV11-2 to TRBJ1-6, with TRBD1 matching over 7 bases. V shed 3 bases and J 6 bases; nucleotides not matched to a gene: 2. CDR1 is SGHAT, CDR2 FQNNGV, per germline. This CDR3 region has 14 residues. The CDR3 loop is CASSLGQTNSPLHF. The CDR3 DNA reads as TGTGCCAGCAGCTTGGGACAGACTAATTCACCCCTCCACTTT.